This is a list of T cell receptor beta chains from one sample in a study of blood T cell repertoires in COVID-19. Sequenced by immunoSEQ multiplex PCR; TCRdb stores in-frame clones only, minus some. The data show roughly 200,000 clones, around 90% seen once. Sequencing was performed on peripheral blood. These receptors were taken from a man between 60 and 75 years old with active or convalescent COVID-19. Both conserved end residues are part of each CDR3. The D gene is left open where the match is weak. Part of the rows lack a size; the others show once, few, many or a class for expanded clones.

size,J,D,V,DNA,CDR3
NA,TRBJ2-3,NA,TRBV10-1,TGCGCCAGCAGTCCCATAGTCACAGATACGCAGTATTTT,CASSPIVTDTQYF
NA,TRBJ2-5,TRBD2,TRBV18,TGTGCCAGCTCCGGGCTAGCGGGGGAGACCCAGTACTTC,CASSGLAGETQYF
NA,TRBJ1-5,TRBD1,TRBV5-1,TGCGCCAGCAGCACTGGACAGGGAGATCAGCCCCAGCATTTT,CASSTGQGDQPQHF
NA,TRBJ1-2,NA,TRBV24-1,TGTGCCACCAGTGACACGACTGTGTTATATGGCTACACCTTC,CATSDTTVLYGYTF
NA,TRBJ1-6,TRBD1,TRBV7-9,TGTGCCAGCAGCCACGGTCGACAGGGGGTCTCCTATAATTCACCCCTCCACTTT,CASSHGRQGVSYNSPLHF
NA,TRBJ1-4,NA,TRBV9,TGTGCCAGCAGCGTAGCGGCAGGTCCTCGTGCAACTAATGAAAAACTGTTTTTT,CASSVAAGPRATNEKLFF
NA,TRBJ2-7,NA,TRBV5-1,TGCGCCAGCAGCCAACCCCATCAGGGGGGTGAGCAGTACTTC,CASSQPHQGGEQYF
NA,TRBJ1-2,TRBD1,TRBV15,TGTGCCACCAGCAGAGAGGGACAGGGGGCCGGCAGCTATGGCTACACCTTC,CATSREGQGAGSYGYTF
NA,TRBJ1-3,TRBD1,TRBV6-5,TGTGCCAGCAGTTTAACAGGGGGAGGTGGAAACACCATATATTTT,CASSLTGGGGNTIYF
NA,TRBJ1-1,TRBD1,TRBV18,TGTGCCAGCTCACCGGACAGGGGGGCCACTGAAGCTTTCTTT,CASSPDRGATEAFF
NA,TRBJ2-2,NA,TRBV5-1,TGCGCCAGCAGCTTGACGCAGGGGACCGGGGAGCTGTTTTTT,CASSLTQGTGELFF
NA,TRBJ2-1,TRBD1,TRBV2,TGTGCCAGCAGTAGAGACAGGGGTCGATACAATGAGCAGTTCTTC,CASSRDRGRYNEQFF
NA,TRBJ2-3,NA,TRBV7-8,TGTGCCAGCAGTCCTAGCACAGATACGCAGTATTTT,CASSPSTDTQYF
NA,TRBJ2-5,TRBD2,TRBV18,TGTGCCAGCTCACATACTAGCGGGGGTGCGAAGACCCAGTACTTC,CASSHTSGGAKTQYF
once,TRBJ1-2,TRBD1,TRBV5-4,TGTGCCAGCAGCCTTAGACAGGGGAACTATGGCTACACCTTC,CASSLRQGNYGYTF
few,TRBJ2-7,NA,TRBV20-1,TGCAGTGCTACGGACACCTACGAGCAGTACTTC,CSATDTYEQYF